Following are 32 T cell receptor beta chains from one sample sequenced in a study of molecular identifiers for immune sequencing clone quantification. TCRdb re-called the PCR reads through MiXCR, storing one row per CDR3 protein. The data show about 640,000 distinct CDR3 sequences, just under 20% seen once. The specimen was naive CD8+ T cells from blood, with Jurkat cell RNA spiked in. Subset specified: FACS-sorted CD8+CD4-CCR7+CD45RA+ naive T cells. The receptors derive from a human donor in good health. Some libraries in this study had Jurkat cell RNA spiked in.

This clonotype was detected many times. The chain recombines TRBV19 with TRBJ2-7; TRBD1 aligns across 7 bases. Germline values: CDR1 LNHDA, CDR2 SQIVND (reference sequence). The CDR3 covers 13 residues. V shed 5 bases, J shed 3 bases, and the junction held 4 bases outside the gene matches. The CDR3 here is CASSGRDSYEQYF. CDR3 DNA sequence: TGTGCCAGTAGTGGCCGGGACAGCTACGAGCAGTACTTC.

This clonotype came up many times. The chain uses TRBV20-1 and TRBJ2-3, with 8 bases lining up with TRBD1. V lost 2 bases to trimming and J lost 3 bases; unmatched junction nucleotides: 13. The CDR3 runs 17 residues. The germline V gene has CDR1 DFQATT and CDR2 SNEGSKA (reference sequence). CDR3 loop: CSARFPPTGGWTDTQYF. The CDR3 DNA sequence: TGCAGTGCTAGATTTCCCCCCACAGGGGGTTGGACAGATACGCAGTATTTT.

This clonotype has at least ten counts. J is TRBJ1-5 and V is TRBV6-2 or TRBV6-3; D possibly corresponds to TRBD1 (6 bases). Looked up from germline, CDR1 is MNHEY and CDR2 is SVGEGT. CDR3 length: 15 amino acids. V was pared by 5 bases and J by 0 bases, with 11 bases between. The CDR3: CASSQGQLSNQPQHF. In DNA form, the CDR3 reads TGTGCCAGCAGTCAAGGACAGCTTAGCAATCAGCCCCAGCATTTT.

V is TRBV28 and J is TRBJ2-7; D might be TRBD2 (6 bases). Trimming took 1 base from V and 9 from J, leaving 22 bases between them. Germline lookup yields CDR1 MDHEN and CDR2 SYDVKM. The CDR3 runs to 16 residues. The CDR3 reads CASSLLGGIPLSGQYF. CDR3 coding DNA: TGTGCCAGCAGTTTATTGGGCGGGATCCCTCTCTCCGGGCAGTACTTC.

Turning to this clonotype: This may come from a read error, since a much larger clone is one base off. The gene calls are TRBV12-3 or TRBV12-4 and TRBJ2-2; 8 nucleotides agree with TRBD1. The CDR3 length is 15 residues. V lost 10 bases to trimming and J lost 0 bases; unmatched junction nucleotides: 7. The CDR3 DNA reads as TGTGCCACCGGACAGGGATCCGCGAACACCGGGGAGCTGTTTTTT. Encoded protein: CATGQGSANTGELFF.

Regarding this clonotype: A junction boundary mismatches the germline segment, possibly from a read error. This rearrangement joins TRBV3-1 to TRBJ1-3; a weak D match, TRBD1 (5 bases). The germline V gene has CDR1 LGHDT and CDR2 YNNKEL (reference sequence). The CDR3 has 15 residues. The CDR3 protein is CASSQDRGQGNTLYF. The CDR3 DNA reads as TGTGCCAGCAGCCAAGACCGGGGCCAGGGAAACACCTTATATTTT.

With regard to this clonotype: The junction shows a germline mismatch at one end, possibly a read error. This chain joins TRBV2 and TRBJ2-3, with D unresolved. Germline lookup yields CDR1 SNHLY and CDR2 FYNNEI. The CDR3 runs to 14 residues. CDR3 sequence (DNA): TGTGCCAGCAGTGACAGGCGAAACACAGATACGCGGTATTTT. Residues: CASSDRRNTDTRYF.

Ten or more counts support this clonotype. The chain joins TRBV7-6 to TRBJ1-1; 7 positions agree with TRBD1. The germline CDR1 and CDR2 sequences are SGHVS and FNYEAQ. V was clipped by 0 bases and J by 5 bases; unmatched bases: 12. The CDR3 has 17 residues. In nucleotides, the CDR3 is TGTGCCAGCAGCTTAGCGCCGGAGGGGGCAGTTTTAACTGAAGCTTTCTTT. Translation gives CASSLAPEGAVLTEAFF.

This clonotype has just a few counts. The V and J genes are TRBV6-1 and TRBJ1-1, with D possibly matching TRBD1 (6 bases). Germline-derived CDR1 and CDR2 are MNHNS and SASEGT. Trimming cost V 1 base and J 5 bases, with 23 bases left between them. This CDR3 is 18 amino acids long. This CDR3 reads CASSEEGSGAGALTEAFF. For the CDR3, the DNA is TGTGCCAGCAGTGAAGAAGGTAGCGGGGCGGGGGCGCTGACTGAAGCTTTCTTT.

This clonotype came up many times. J is TRBJ2-3 and V is TRBV20-1, with 11 bases aligning to TRBD2. The CDR3 sequence is 15 residues long. Looked up from germline, CDR1 is DFQATT and CDR2 is SNEGSKA (reference sequence). V shed 4 bases, J shed 2 bases, and the junction held 5 bases outside the gene matches. CDR3 bases: TGCAGTGCTACGGGACTAGCGGAGCCCACAGATACGCAGTATTTT. This codes for CSATGLAEPTDTQYF.

This clonotype was observed at least ten times. This chain joins TRBV28 and TRBJ1-4; 8 bases agree with TRBD1. Germline trimming cut 0 bases from V and 7 bases from J; bases unmatched to any gene: 4. Germline lookup yields CDR1 MDHEN and CDR2 SYDVKM. The CDR3 runs to 15 residues. The DNA of the CDR3 is TGTGCCAGCAGTTTATGGGACAGGGCAGGTGAAAAACTGTTTTTT. Its translation: CASSLWDRAGEKLFF.

The genes are TRBV27 and TRBJ1-5; D perhaps matches TRBD1 (5 bases). Germline V CDR1 and CDR2: MNHEY, SMNVEV (reference sequence). This CDR3 has 13 residues. Between the trimmed V and J ends, which lost 2 bases and 5 bases, there was a span of 7 bases. The CDR3 coding sequence is TGTGCCAGCAGTTTAGACAGCCATCAGCCCCAGCATTTT. Protein sequence: CASSLDSHQPQHF.

This clonotype was seen a single time. J is TRBJ1-1 and V is TRBV19, with a possible D match to TRBD1 (5 bases). This CDR3 comprises 15 residues. Trimming pared 3 bases from V and 1 base from J, leaving 12 bases between. The germline CDR1 and CDR2 sequences are LNHDA and SQIVND (reference sequence). CDR3 sequence reads: CASSIFDRENTEAFF. In nucleotides, the CDR3 is TGTGCCAGTAGTATTTTTGACAGAGAGAACACTGAAGCTTTCTTT.

This clonotype was seen a handful of times. The chain joins TRBV4-2 to TRBJ2-2; the match to TRBD2 covers 12 bases. V shed 0 bases and J 5 bases; nucleotides not matched to a gene: 7. CDR1 and CDR2 from the germline V gene are LGHNA and YNFKEQ. This CDR3 spans 18 amino acids. The CDR3 loop reads CASSQDPLAGGPTGELFF. In DNA, the CDR3 is TGTGCCAGCAGCCAAGACCCGCTAGCGGGAGGGCCTACCGGGGAGCTGTTTTTT.

In its sample, this clonotype was seen many times. This rearrangement joins TRBV29-1 to TRBJ2-5; D may be TRBD2 (5 bases). This CDR3 region has 13 residues. The ends were cut back, 1 base at V and 5 bases at J, with 11 bases in the middle. The germline V gene has CDR1 SQVTM and CDR2 ANQGSEA. CDR3 sequence: CSVEGGGLETQYF. In nucleotides, the CDR3 is TGCAGCGTTGAAGGCGGCGGGCTGGAGACCCAGTACTTC.

The chain carries TRBV12-3 or TRBV12-4 and TRBJ2-2; D is possibly TRBD2 (5 bases). V dropped 5 bases and J dropped 7 bases, with 14 bases sitting between them. This CDR3 contains 14 residues. CDR3 region: CASSGGRGSGELFF. CDR3 DNA: TGTGCCAGCAGTGGCGGCCGGGGAAGCGGGGAGCTGTTTTTT.

This clonotype has at least ten counts. The CDR3 region is CSVGEFQYGYTF. The CDR3 nucleotides read TGCAGCGTTGGAGAGTTCCAATATGGCTACACCTTC. J is TRBJ1-2 and V is TRBV29-1; D gene ambiguous. Trimming removed 4 bases from V and 5 bases from J, with 11 bases in between. Looked up from germline, CDR1 is SQVTM and CDR2 is ANQGSEA. This CDR3 is built from 12 residues.

This clonotype was detected many times. The V gene is TRBV7-9, the J gene TRBJ1-4; a weak D match, TRBD1 (6 bases). Germline V gives CDR1 SEHNR, CDR2 FQNEAQ (reference sequence). CDR3 size: 12 residues. Trimming stripped 5 bases from V and 10 bases from J, with 11 bases between. CDR3 DNA sequence: TGTGCCAGCAGCCACAGGGAAGGAAAACTGTTTTTT. It specifies CASSHREGKLFF.

Remarks on this clonotype: This may arise from a read error, as a much more abundant clone is one base away. This rearrangement joins TRBV28 to TRBJ1-5, with D perhaps matching TRBD1 (5 bases). The CDR3 has 13 residues. CDR1 and CDR2 from the germline V gene are MDHEN and SYDVKM. V was shortened by 10 bases and J by 3 bases, with 13 bases between the two germline ends. Here the CDR3 reads CANSRDDNQPQHF. As DNA, the CDR3 is TGTGCCAACAGCCGGGACGACAATCAGCCCCAGCATTTT.

A note on this clonotype: The junction departs from the called germline gene at one end, perhaps through a read error. J is TRBJ1-5 and V is TRBV7-3; D gene ambiguous. Germline CDR1 and CDR2: SGHTA and FQGTGA. This CDR3 has 13 amino acids. In nucleotides, the CDR3 is TGTGCCAACAGCTTATGGGGTGGTCAGCCCCAGCATTTT. Amino acids: CANSLWGGQPQHF. The full variable domain, with the rest looked up from reference TRBV7-3 and TRBJ1-5, is GAGVSQTPSNKVTEKGKYVELRCDPISGHTALYWYRQSLGQGPEFLIYFQGTGAADDSGLPNDRFFAVRPEGSVSTLKIQRTERGDSAVYLCANSLWGGQPQHFGDGTRLSIL.

Ten or more counts support this clonotype. The chain is built from TRBV4-2 and TRBJ2-3; D not resolved. Germline CDR1 reads LGHNA; CDR2 reads YNFKEQ. The CDR3 is made up of 13 amino acids. The V gene lost 4 bases and the J gene lost 5 bases, with 10 bases spanning the gap. This CDR3 reads CASSPENLDTQYF. In DNA, the CDR3 is TGTGCCAGCAGCCCGGAGAACCTAGATACGCAGTATTTT.

On this clonotype: Possible read error: a much larger clone is one base away. For the CDR3, the DNA is TGTGCCACCAGCAGAGTTGGGGGCGGATCTAGCACAGATACGCAGTATTTT. It yields the protein CATSRVGGGSSTDTQYF. This chain uses TRBV15 with TRBJ2-3; D may be TRBD1 (6 bases). The CDR3 loop spans 17 amino acids. The V end was cut by 1 base, the J end by 0 bases, with 14 bases between. Germline V gives CDR1 LNHNV, CDR2 YYDKDF (reference sequence).

Ten or more counts support this clonotype. The chain has TRBV11-3 and TRBJ2-7, with TRBD2 matching 7 bases. The ends lost 4 bases at V and 1 base at J; junction bases unmatched: 1. Germline V CDR1 and CDR2: SGHNT, YENEEA. This CDR3 is built from 13 residues. The CDR3 DNA reads TGTGCCAGCAGCTCGCGGGGGTCCTACGAGCAGTACTTC. Its protein is CASSSRGSYEQYF.

In this sample, this clonotype turned up many times. This chain uses TRBV28 with TRBJ2-1; tentative D call: TRBD2 (6 bases). CDR1 and CDR2 (germline): MDHEN, SYDVKM. Trimming removed 2 bases from V and 7 bases from J, with 15 bases in between. The CDR3 contains 15 residues. The CDR3 bases are TGTGCCAGCAGTTTAATAATCTCCGGGAGTAATGAGCAGTTCTTC. Protein sequence: CASSLIISGSNEQFF.

On this clonotype itself: A clone one base away is much larger, so this may be a read error. The V and J genes are TRBV19 and TRBJ1-5; D uncertain. The germline CDR1 and CDR2 sequences are LNHDA and SQIVND (reference sequence). The CDR3 contains 15 residues. The CDR3 reads CASSMATRSNRPQHF. The CDR3 DNA reads TGTGCCAGTAGTATGGCGACCAGGTCCAATCGGCCCCAGCATTTT.

J is TRBJ2-2 and V is TRBV7-9; D remains ambiguous. With 4 bases removed from V and 0 bases from J, the gap between germline ends came to 6 bases. This CDR3 spans 14 amino acids. In germline, CDR1 is SEHNR, CDR2 FQNEAQ (reference sequence). CDR3 residues: CASSSCANTGELFF. The CDR3 region has the DNA TGTGCCAGCAGCTCGTGCGCGAACACCGGGGAGCTGTTTTTT.

This clonotype has a handful of counts. This rearrangement joins TRBV4-3 to TRBJ2-1; D is undetermined. The CDR3 contains 14 residues. In germline, CDR1 is LGHNA, CDR2 YSLEER. Trimming took off 1 base at V and 10 bases at J, with 14 bases between the two ends. The CDR3, as DNA: TGCGCCAGCAGCCAAGTTGGACGAACGCGAGAGCAGTTCTTC. Translation: CASSQVGRTREQFF.

J is TRBJ2-7 and V is TRBV6-2 or TRBV6-3; D tentatively fits TRBD1 or TRBD2 (5 bases each). V shed 2 bases and J shed 4 bases, with 15 bases lying between them. This CDR3 comprises 15 residues. Per germline, CDR1 MNHEY and CDR2 SVGEGT. CDR3 in DNA: TGTGCCAGCAGTTACGGGGGTAATTCCAGATACGAGCAGTACTTC. Protein sequence: CASSYGGNSRYEQYF.

V gene TRBV19 combines with J gene TRBJ2-7; 10 positions match TRBD1. Germline CDR1 LNHDA, CDR2 SQIVND (reference sequence). The trim removed 5 bases at V and 6 bases at J, leaving 7 bases unmatched. The CDR3 is 14 amino acids. CDR3: CASSVGTGDFEQYF. The DNA of the CDR3 is TGTGCCAGTAGTGTCGGGACAGGGGATTTCGAGCAGTACTTC.

There are many counts of this clonotype. This rearrangement joins TRBV14 to TRBJ2-7, with unresolved D. The CDR3 consists of 14 residues. The germline V gene has CDR1 SGHDN and CDR2 FVKESK. Trimming removed 2 bases at V and 0 bases at J, with 8 bases between. The CDR3 protein is CASSQPGSSYEQYF. In DNA, the CDR3 is TGTGCCAGCAGCCAACCAGGAAGCTCCTACGAGCAGTACTTC.

This clonotype was detected a few times. The V gene is TRBV19, the J gene TRBJ1-5; D is possibly TRBD1 (5 bases). CDR1 is LNHDA and CDR2 is SQIVND in the germline V gene (reference sequence). Trimming stripped 10 bases from V and 2 bases from J, with 12 bases between. The CDR3 length is 13 residues. CDR3 residues: CATTRGGNQPQHF. CDR3 nucleotides: TGTGCCACCACCCGGGGGGGCAATCAGCCCCAGCATTTT.

The chain uses TRBV4-3 and TRBJ1-5, with D possibly being TRBD1 (5 bases). V lost 4 bases, J lost 3 bases, and 16 bases lay in between. Germline-derived CDR1 and CDR2 are LGHNA and YSLEER. This CDR3 comprises 16 residues. The CDR3 region is CASSLTLGETNQPQHF. The DNA of the CDR3 is TGCGCCAGCAGCCTTACCCTAGGGGAGACCAATCAGCCCCAGCATTTT.